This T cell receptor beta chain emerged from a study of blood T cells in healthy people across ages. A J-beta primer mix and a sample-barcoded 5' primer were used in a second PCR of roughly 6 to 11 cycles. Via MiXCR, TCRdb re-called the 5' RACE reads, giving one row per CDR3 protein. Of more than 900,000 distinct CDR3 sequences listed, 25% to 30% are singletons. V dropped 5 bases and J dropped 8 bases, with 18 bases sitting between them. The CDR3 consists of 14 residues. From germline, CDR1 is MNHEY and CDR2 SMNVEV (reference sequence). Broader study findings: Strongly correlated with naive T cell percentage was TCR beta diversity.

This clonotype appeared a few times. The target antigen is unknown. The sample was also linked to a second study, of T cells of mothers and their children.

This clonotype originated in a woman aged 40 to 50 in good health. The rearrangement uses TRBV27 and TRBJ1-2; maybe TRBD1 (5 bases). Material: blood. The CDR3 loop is CASSVAWGGTGYTF. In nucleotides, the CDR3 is TGTGCCAGCAGTGTTGCTTGGGGGGGTACGGGCTACACCTTC.